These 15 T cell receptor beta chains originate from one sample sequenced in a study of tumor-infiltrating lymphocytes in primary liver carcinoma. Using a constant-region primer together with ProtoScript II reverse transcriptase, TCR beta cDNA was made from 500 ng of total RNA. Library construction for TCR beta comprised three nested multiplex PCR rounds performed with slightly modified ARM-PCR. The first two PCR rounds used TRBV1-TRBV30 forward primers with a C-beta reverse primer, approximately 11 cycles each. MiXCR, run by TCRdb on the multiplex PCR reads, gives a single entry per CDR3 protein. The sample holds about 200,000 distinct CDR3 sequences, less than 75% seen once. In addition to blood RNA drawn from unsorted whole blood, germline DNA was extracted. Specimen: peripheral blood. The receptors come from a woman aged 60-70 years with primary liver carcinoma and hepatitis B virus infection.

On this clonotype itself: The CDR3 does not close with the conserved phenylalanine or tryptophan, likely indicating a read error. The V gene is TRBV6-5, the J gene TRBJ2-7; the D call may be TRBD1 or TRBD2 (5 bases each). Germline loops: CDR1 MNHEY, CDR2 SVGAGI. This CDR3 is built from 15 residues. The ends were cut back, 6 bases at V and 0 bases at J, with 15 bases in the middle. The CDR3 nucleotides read TGTGCCAGCAGGGTATCCGGGACCCGCTCCTACGAGCAGTACATC. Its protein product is CASRVSGTRSYEQYI.

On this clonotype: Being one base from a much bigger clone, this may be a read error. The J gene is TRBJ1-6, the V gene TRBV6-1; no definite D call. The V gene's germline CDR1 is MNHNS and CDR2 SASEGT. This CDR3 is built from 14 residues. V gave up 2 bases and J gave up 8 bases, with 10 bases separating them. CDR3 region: CASSERGSHSPLHF. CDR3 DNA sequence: TGTGCCAGCAGTGAACGAGGGAGTCATTCACCCCTCCACTTT.

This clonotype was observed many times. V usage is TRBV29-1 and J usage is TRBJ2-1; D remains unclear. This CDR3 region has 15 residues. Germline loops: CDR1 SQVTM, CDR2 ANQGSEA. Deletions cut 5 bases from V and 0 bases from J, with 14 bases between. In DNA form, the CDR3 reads TGCAGCGTTCTTAGGATTGAGAGCTCCTACAATGAGCAGTTCTTC. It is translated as CSVLRIESSYNEQFF.

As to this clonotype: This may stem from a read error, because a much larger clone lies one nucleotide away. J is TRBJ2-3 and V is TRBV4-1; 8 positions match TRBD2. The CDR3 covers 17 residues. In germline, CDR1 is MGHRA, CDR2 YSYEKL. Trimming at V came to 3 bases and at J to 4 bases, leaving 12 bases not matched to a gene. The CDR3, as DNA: TGCGCCAGCAGCCACCGGGCCAGCGGGAGCCCCCCAGATACGCAGTATTTT. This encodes CASSHRASGSPPDTQYF.

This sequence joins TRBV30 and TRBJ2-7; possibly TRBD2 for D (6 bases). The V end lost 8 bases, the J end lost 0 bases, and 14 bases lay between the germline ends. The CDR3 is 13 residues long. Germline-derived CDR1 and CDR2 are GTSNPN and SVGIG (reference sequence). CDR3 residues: CAGGTGPSYEQYF. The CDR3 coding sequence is TGTGCCGGGGGGACTGGCCCCTCCTACGAGCAGTACTTC. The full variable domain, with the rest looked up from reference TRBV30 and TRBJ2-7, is SQTIHQWPATLVQPVGSPLSLECTVEGTSNPNLYWYRQAAGRGLQLLFYSVGIGQISSEVPQNLSASRPQDRQFILSSKKLLLSDSGFYLCAGGTGPSYEQYFGPGTRLTVT.

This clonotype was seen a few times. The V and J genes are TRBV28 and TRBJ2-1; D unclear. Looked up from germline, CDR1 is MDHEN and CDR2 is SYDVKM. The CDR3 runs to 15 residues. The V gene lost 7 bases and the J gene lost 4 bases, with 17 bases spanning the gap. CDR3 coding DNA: TGTGCCAGCATTGGGCAACTTGGGATATACAATGAGCAGTTCTTC. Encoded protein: CASIGQLGIYNEQFF.

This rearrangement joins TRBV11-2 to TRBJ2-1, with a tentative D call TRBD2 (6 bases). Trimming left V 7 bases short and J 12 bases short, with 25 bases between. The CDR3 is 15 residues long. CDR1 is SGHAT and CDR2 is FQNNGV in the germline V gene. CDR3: CASISQTVAGGLQFF. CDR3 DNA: TGTGCCAGCATCTCCCAGACCGTAGCTGGAGGGCTGCAGTTCTTC.

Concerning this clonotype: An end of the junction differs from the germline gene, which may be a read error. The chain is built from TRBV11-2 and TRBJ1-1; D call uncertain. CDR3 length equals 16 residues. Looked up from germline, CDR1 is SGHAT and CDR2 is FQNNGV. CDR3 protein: CVSSLDLWATNTEAFF. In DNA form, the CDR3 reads TGTGTCAGCAGCTTAGATCTTTGGGCCACGAACACTGAAGCCTTCTTT.

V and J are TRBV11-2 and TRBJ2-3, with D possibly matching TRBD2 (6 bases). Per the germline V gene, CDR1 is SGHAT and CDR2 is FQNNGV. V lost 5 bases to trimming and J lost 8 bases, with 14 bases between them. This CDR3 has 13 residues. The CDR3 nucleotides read TGTGCCAGCAGCCGGCGACGGGGGATTACGCAGTATTTT. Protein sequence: CASSRRRGITQYF.

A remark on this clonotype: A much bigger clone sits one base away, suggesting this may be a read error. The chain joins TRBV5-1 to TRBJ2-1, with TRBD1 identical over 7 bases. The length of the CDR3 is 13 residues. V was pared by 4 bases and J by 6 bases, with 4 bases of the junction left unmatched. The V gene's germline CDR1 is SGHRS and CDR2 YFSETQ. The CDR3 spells CASSGDRRNEQFF. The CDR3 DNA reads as TGCGCCAGCAGCGGGGACAGACGCAATGAGCAGTTCTTC.

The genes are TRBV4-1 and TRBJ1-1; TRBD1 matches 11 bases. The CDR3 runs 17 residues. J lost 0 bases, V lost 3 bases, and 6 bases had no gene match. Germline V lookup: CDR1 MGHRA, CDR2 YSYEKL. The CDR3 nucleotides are TGCGCCAGCAGCCAGATCGGGACAGGGGGACTGAACACTGAAGCTTTCTTT. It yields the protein CASSQIGTGGLNTEAFF.

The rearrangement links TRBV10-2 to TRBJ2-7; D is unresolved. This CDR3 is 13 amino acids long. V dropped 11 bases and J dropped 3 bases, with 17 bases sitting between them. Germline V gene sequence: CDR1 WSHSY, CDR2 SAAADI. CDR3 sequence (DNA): TGCGCCCGTAGCCGGGCTACTTACTACGAGCAGTACTTC. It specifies CARSRATYYEQYF.

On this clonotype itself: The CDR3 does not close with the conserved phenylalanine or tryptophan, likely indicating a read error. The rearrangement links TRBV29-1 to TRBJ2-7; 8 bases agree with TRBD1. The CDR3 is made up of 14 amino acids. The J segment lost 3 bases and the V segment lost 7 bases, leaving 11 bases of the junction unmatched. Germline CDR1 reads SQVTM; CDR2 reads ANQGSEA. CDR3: CSGLRRDRFYEQYS. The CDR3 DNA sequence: TGCAGCGGTTTGCGTAGGGACAGGTTCTACGAGCAGTACTCC.

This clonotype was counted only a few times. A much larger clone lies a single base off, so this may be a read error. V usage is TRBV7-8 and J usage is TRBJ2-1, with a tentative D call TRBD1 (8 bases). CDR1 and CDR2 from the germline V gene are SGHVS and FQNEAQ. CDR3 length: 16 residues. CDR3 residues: CASSFGGDRRYDEQFF. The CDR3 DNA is TGTGCCAGCAGCTTTGGGGGGGACAGGCGCTACGATGAGCAGTTCTTC.

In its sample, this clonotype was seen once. The CDR3 reads CAWSLGSGNTEAFF. The CDR3 nucleotides are TGTGCCTGGAGCCTCGGGAGTGGGAACACTGAAGCTTTCTTT. V gene TRBV30 combines with J gene TRBJ1-1, with D uncertain. Germline CDR1 GTSNPN, CDR2 SVGIG (reference sequence). The CDR3 spans 14 residues. The V end was cut by 3 bases, the J end by 1 base, with 12 bases between.